The T cell receptor beta chain under discussion was sequenced for a study of T cells in Graves' hyperthyroidism and ophthalmopathy. This clonotype was seen repeatedly, ten times or more. Template material for amplifying TCR beta CDR3 regions consisted of RNA transcripts. The primer set for the first-round RT-PCR of the TCR CDR3 was HTBI. TCRdb reanalysed the multiplex PCR reads using MiXCR and keeps one entry per CDR3 protein. Altogether a few hundred thousand distinct CDR3 sequences are present, less than 15% being singletons, with the ten largest covering 9.2%. Looked up from germline, CDR1 is SGHTA and CDR2 is FQGNSA. The CDR3 loop spans 15 amino acids. The germline V and J ends were trimmed by 1 base and 2 bases, with 9 bases remaining between them. Newly diagnosed patients aged 18 to 65 had hyperthyroidism of under 2 months' duration.

This clonotype originated in a woman under 30 with Graves' hyperthyroidism. The sample was blood. The chain employs TRBV7-2 and TRBJ1-5, with D maybe TRBD1 (6 bases). In DNA, the CDR3 is TGTGCCAGCAGCTTAGGGGACATAGGCAATCAGCCCCAGCATTTT. Protein: CASSLGDIGNQPQHF.